These 29 T cell receptor beta chains originate from one sample sequenced in a study of T cell changes during pregnancy in multiple sclerosis. TCRdb's table, derived via immunoSEQ multiplex PCR, lists solely in-frame clones and lacks some. The repertoire holds around 40,000 clones, with 89% as singletons. The sequenced sample was CD4+ T cells from peripheral blood mononuclear cells, obtained in the first trimester of pregnancy. These receptor sequences come from a female donor with multiple sclerosis, enrolled in a pregnancy study.

The rearrangement joins TRBV9 to TRBJ2-5; weak D call: TRBD2 (7 bases). Between the trimmed V and J ends, which lost 5 bases and 3 bases, there was a span of 17 bases. Germline V lookup: CDR1 SGDLS, CDR2 YYNGEE. There are 15 residues in the CDR3. CDR3 protein: CASSSRGGSEETQYF. In DNA form, the CDR3 reads TGTGCCAGCAGTTCTAGGGGGGGGTCGGAAGAGACCCAGTACTTC.

The chain employs TRBV7-9 and TRBJ1-5; D not certain. The germline V gene has CDR1 SEHNR and CDR2 FQNEAQ (reference sequence). This CDR3 spans 13 amino acids. V was clipped by 2 bases and J by 3 bases, with 5 bases between them. The CDR3 DNA is TGTGCCAGCAGCTTACTAGTCAATCAGCCCCAGCATTTT. It encodes CASSLLVNQPQHF. The complete variable domain, with remaining parts taken from reference TRBV7-9 and TRBJ1-5, reads DTGVSQNPRHKITKRGQNVTFRCDPISEHNRLYWYRQTLGQGPEFLTYFQNEAQLEKSRLLSDRFSAERPKGSFSTLEIQRTEQGDSAMYLCASSLLVNQPQHFGDGTRLSIL.

The J gene is TRBJ2-3, the V gene TRBV6-4; 9 nucleotides align to TRBD2. The germline V gene encodes CDR1 MRHNA and CDR2 SNTAGT. The CDR3 consists of 14 residues. The V and J ends lost 4 bases and 5 bases, in that order; junction bases with no gene match: 4. CDR3 loop: CASSASSGVDTQYF. As DNA, the CDR3 is TGTGCCAGCAGTGCGTCTAGCGGGGTAGATACGCAGTATTTT.

This CDR3 reads CASSPILDNEKLFF. In DNA, the CDR3 is TGTGCCAGCTCACCAATTCTAGATAATGAAAAACTGTTTTTT. V usage is TRBV18 and J usage is TRBJ1-4; D uncertain. Trimming stripped 2 bases from V and 4 bases from J, with 8 bases between. Germline V gene data show CDR1 as KGHSH and CDR2 as LQKENI. The CDR3 consists of 14 residues. The whole variable domain, remainder taken from reference TRBV18 and TRBJ1-4, is NAGVMQNPRHLVRRRGQEARLRCSPMKGHSHVYWYRQLPEEGLKFMVYLQKENIIDESGMPKERFSAEFPKEGPSILRIQQVVRGDSAAYFCASSPILDNEKLFFGSGTQLSVL.

This chain connects TRBV30 to TRBJ2-1; possible D gene TRBD1, 5 bases. The germline gives CDR1 GTSNPN, CDR2 SVGIG (reference sequence). The ends were cut back, 1 base at V and 5 bases at J, with 9 bases in the middle. The CDR3 runs to 13 residues. The CDR3 is CAWSGGLDNEQFF. The CDR3 DNA reads as TGTGCCTGGAGTGGGGGCTTAGACAATGAGCAGTTCTTC.

Details on this clone: Other DNA sequences in this sample translate to the same CDR3. The V call is TRBV27, the J call TRBJ2-6; D call uncertain. From germline, CDR1 is MNHEY and CDR2 SMNVEV (reference sequence). With 5 bases removed from V and 0 bases from J, the gap between germline ends came to 5 bases. CDR3 length equals 14 residues. CDR3 nucleotide sequence: TGTGCCAGCAGTAGGAGCTCTGGGGCCAACGTCCTGACTTTC. This codes for CASSRSSGANVLTF.

The V gene is TRBV6-1, the J gene TRBJ1-2; D is unclear. Germline assignment: CDR1 MNHNS and CDR2 SASEGT. The CDR3 sequence is 15 residues long. The ends were cut back, 2 bases at V and 1 base at J, with 11 bases in the middle. This CDR3 reads CASSEYGLHNYGYTF. The CDR3 DNA follows: TGTGCCAGCAGTGAATATGGGCTCCATAACTATGGCTACACCTTC.

In DNA form, the CDR3 reads TGTGCCAGCAGAGGAACAGGGGGCGCATCACGTGAGCAGTTCTTC. Its protein is CASRGTGGASREQFF. The chain is built from TRBV6-6 and TRBJ2-1; 9 bases are a match to TRBD1. Losses at the gene ends were 6 bases for V and 9 bases for J; bases not matched to a gene: 12. The CDR3 spans 15 residues. CDR1 and CDR2 (germline): MNHNY, SVGAGI (reference sequence).

The chain combines TRBV5-6 with TRBJ2-7; TRBD2 agrees at 11 bases. The CDR3 is 17 residues long. The V segment lost 1 base and the J segment 3 bases; nucleotides outside the gene matches: 9. Germline V gene lookup returns CDR1 SGHDT and CDR2 YYEEEE. The DNA of the CDR3 is TGTGCCAGCAGCTTGTTTGGGGCGACTAGCGGGATCTACGAGCAGTACTTC. Translation: CASSLFGATSGIYEQYF.

As to this clone: The junction departs from germline at one end; a sequencing error may be responsible. The V and J genes are TRBV7-7 and TRBJ2-5; 12 nucleotides match TRBD1. The CDR3 spans 15 residues. Germline CDR1 reads SSHAT; CDR2 reads FNYEAQ (reference sequence). The CDR3 DNA sequence: TGTGCTAGCAGTTCCGGGACAGGGGGCCCAGAGACCCAGTACTTC. Its translation: CASSSGTGGPETQYF.

A single count supports this clone. This chain links TRBV2 with TRBJ2-7; TRBD2 matches at 7 bases. V lost 6 bases, J lost 0 bases, and 8 bases stayed unmatched. CDR1 and CDR2 from the germline V gene are SNHLY and FYNNEI. The CDR3 totals 15 residues. CDR3 in amino acids: CASRWEGLSSYEQYF. Written as DNA, the CDR3 is TGTGCCAGCAGGTGGGAGGGCTTGAGCTCCTACGAGCAGTACTTC.

This chain joins TRBV28 and TRBJ2-3, with TRBD2 identical over 10 bases. Germline trimming cut 7 bases from V and 1 base from J; bases unmatched to any gene: 11. There are 17 residues in the CDR3. In germline, CDR1 is MDHEN, CDR2 SYDVKM. The CDR3 bases are TGTGCCAGCACCCTAGCGGGAGTCTTGGGGGGCACAGATACGCAGTATTTT. Translated, it gives CASTLAGVLGGTDTQYF. Full variable domain (rest looked up from reference TRBV28 and TRBJ2-3): DVKVTQSSRYLVKRTGEKVFLECVQDMDHENMFWYRQDPGLGLRLIYFSYDVKMKEKGDIPEGYSVSREKKERFSLILESASTNQTSMYLCASTLAGVLGGTDTQYFGPGTRLTVL.

This clone came up once. The chain uses TRBV27 and TRBJ1-2, with TRBD1 identical over 12 bases. CDR1 MNHEY and CDR2 SMNVEV come from the germline V gene (reference sequence). There are 14 residues in the CDR3. J was trimmed by 4 bases and V by 6 bases; bases with no gene match: 3. The CDR3 region is CASRGQGAGYGYTF. CDR3 coding DNA: TGTGCCAGCAGGGGACAGGGGGCGGGCTATGGCTACACCTTC.

This clone occurred once. The V and J genes are TRBV28 and TRBJ1-1; weak D call: TRBD1 (5 bases). This CDR3 region has 14 residues. Germline V gives CDR1 MDHEN, CDR2 SYDVKM. Deletions cut 5 bases from V and 3 bases from J, with 13 bases between. The CDR3, as DNA: TGTGCCAGCAGTACTCTGGACATGCACACTGAAGCTTTCTTT. Translating gives CASSTLDMHTEAFF.

The chain uses TRBV12-5 and TRBJ1-1; D remains ambiguous. The CDR3 length is 14 residues. Germline V lookup: CDR1 LGHNT, CDR2 FRNRAP. V dropped 6 bases and J dropped 6 bases, with 17 bases sitting between them. CDR3 region: CASGPPGQIAEAFF. The DNA for the CDR3 is TGTGCTAGTGGCCCCCCGGGTCAAATCGCTGAAGCTTTCTTT.

CDR3 amino acids: CASSSGGTGGLEAFF. The CDR3 nucleotides are TGCGCCAGCAGCTCAGGGGGGACAGGGGGCCTTGAAGCTTTCTTT. This chain connects TRBV5-1 to TRBJ1-1; TRBD1 agrees at 12 bases. V was clipped by 3 bases and J by 7 bases; unmatched bases: 7. This CDR3 region has 15 residues. The germline CDR1 and CDR2 sequences are SGHRS and YFSETQ.

The chain joins TRBV10-3 to TRBJ2-6, with a tentative D call TRBD1 (6 bases). Germline CDR1 reads ENHRY; CDR2 reads SYGVKD. Trimming pared 10 bases from V and 4 bases from J, leaving 11 bases between. The CDR3 has 13 amino acids. The CDR3 reads CATAGAGANVLTF. The CDR3 coding sequence is TGTGCCACCGCAGGGGCAGGGGCCAACGTCCTGACTTTC.

The chain uses TRBV5-1 and TRBJ2-7; 8 nucleotides match TRBD2. Germline CDR1 SGHRS, CDR2 YFSETQ. The CDR3 sequence is 18 residues long. The ends lost 0 bases at V and 5 bases at J; junction bases unmatched: 16. The CDR3 reads CASSLGFLGIAGSHEQYF. In DNA, the CDR3 is TGCGCCAGCAGCTTGGGCTTCCTGGGGATAGCGGGATCTCACGAGCAGTACTTC.

CDR3 in amino acids: CASSTRGTDSGNTIYF. In nucleotides, the CDR3 is TGTGCCAGCTCGACCAGGGGGACAGACTCTGGAAACACCATATATTTT. The gene calls are TRBV18 and TRBJ1-3; TRBD1 agrees at 7 bases. Germline CDR1 and CDR2: KGHSH and LQKENI. The V gene end was trimmed by 6 bases and the J gene end by 0 bases; junction bases not matched to a gene: 8. This CDR3 contains 16 residues.

The chain has TRBV18 and TRBJ2-3; no clear D. The V and J ends lost 2 bases and 2 bases respectively, with 5 bases between them. CDR1 is KGHSH, CDR2 LQKENI, per germline. The CDR3 is 13 residues long. CDR3 in amino acids: CASSPYSTDTQYF. CDR3 DNA sequence: TGTGCCAGCTCACCATACTCCACAGATACGCAGTATTTT.

This chain joins TRBV27 and TRBJ1-1; D is unclear. Trimming pared 3 bases from V and 1 base from J, leaving 9 bases between. In germline, CDR1 is MNHEY, CDR2 SMNVEV (reference sequence). The CDR3 is 14 residues long. The CDR3 coding sequence is TGTGCCAGCAGTTTTCAGGCGGGGAACACTGAAGCTTTCTTT. Translating it yields CASSFQAGNTEAFF.

The CDR3 bases are TGTGCCAGCAGCTTCCCCGGGACTAAGCACAATGAGCAGTTCTTC. This codes for CASSFPGTKHNEQFF. The chain has TRBV5-6 and TRBJ2-1, with 7 bases fitting TRBD2. The CDR3 runs to 15 residues. CDR1 and CDR2 (germline): SGHDT, YYEEEE. Trimming took 2 bases from V and 5 from J; bases not matched to a gene: 7.

The CDR3 here is CASSRTSGRLRNTGELFF. The CDR3, as DNA: TGTGCCAGCAGTCGGACTAGCGGGAGGCTAAGGAACACCGGGGAGCTGTTTTTT. The V call is TRBV7-2, the J call TRBJ2-2, with TRBD2 matching over 14 bases. V gave up 6 bases and J gave up 1 base; unmatched junction bases: 7. The CDR3 is 18 residues long. Germline V lookup: CDR1 SGHTA, CDR2 FQGNSA.

This clone turned up a few times. The chain joins TRBV4-1 to TRBJ1-1; D is unclear. The CDR3 is made up of 15 amino acids. The V and J ends lost 2 bases and 6 bases respectively, with 16 bases between them. Germline V gives CDR1 MGHRA, CDR2 YSYEKL. CDR3 amino acids: CASSQPSGRLAEAFF. The CDR3 coding sequence is TGCGCCAGCAGCCAACCCTCGGGGAGGTTAGCTGAAGCTTTCTTT.

The chain combines TRBV10-3 with TRBJ1-1, with TRBD1 as a possible D gene (5 bases). The germline gives CDR1 ENHRY, CDR2 SYGVKD. The V end was cut by 11 bases, the J end by 1 base, with 17 bases between. This CDR3 has 14 amino acids. CDR3 loop: CASQGVSTNTEAFF. In DNA form, the CDR3 reads TGTGCCTCCCAGGGTGTTTCAACGAACACTGAAGCTTTCTTT.

The chain employs TRBV19 and TRBJ1-1; D possibly corresponds to TRBD1 (6 bases). The germline CDR1 and CDR2 sequences are LNHDA and SQIVND (reference sequence). V shed 1 base and J shed 5 bases, with 11 bases lying between them. The CDR3 spans 14 residues. The CDR3 DNA is TGTGCCAGTAGTATAGTCTCAGGGGATACTGAAGCTTTCTTT. This gives the protein CASSIVSGDTEAFF.

V gene TRBV5-1 combines with J gene TRBJ2-1, with D maybe TRBD2 (5 bases). The length of the CDR3 is 14 residues. Germline V gene lookup returns CDR1 SGHRS and CDR2 YFSETQ. Trimming removed 3 bases from V and 5 bases from J, with 12 bases in between. The CDR3 nucleotides are TGCGCCAGCAGCTGGGGAGAGCCAAACAATGAGCAGTTCTTC. Translated, it gives CASSWGEPNNEQFF.

The chain joins TRBV6-5 to TRBJ2-3; D unclear. The CDR3 is 15 amino acids. The germline CDR1 and CDR2 sequences are MNHEY and SVGAGI. Trimming pared 7 bases from V and 3 bases from J, leaving 17 bases between. As DNA, the CDR3 is TGTGCCAGCATCGCCGGTCAGACACCTACAGATACGCAGTATTTT. It codes for CASIAGQTPTDTQYF.

The rearrangement uses TRBV28 and TRBJ2-1, with 14 nucleotides matching TRBD2. The trim removed 4 bases at V and 12 bases at J, leaving 8 bases unmatched. The V gene's germline CDR1 is MDHEN and CDR2 SYDVKM. The CDR3 is 15 amino acids. The CDR3 loop is CASSSGTSGGILQFF. The CDR3 region has the DNA TGTGCCAGCAGTTCCGGGACTAGCGGGGGCATATTGCAGTTCTTC.